Given below is one T cell receptor beta chain in context. Its specificity is unknown. Germline and junction disagree at one end, which may indicate a read error. This entry is derived from a study of T cells in narcolepsy. Whole-study context: Patients with NT1 or NT2 and healthy control donors were enrolled. Study-level points and caveats: Blood of same and different patients, but not healthy controls, reportedly held recurring autoreactive clonotypes. HCRT-specific and TRIB2-specific autoreactive clonotypes appeared among same-patient CSF and blood CD4+ clonotypes.

Germline CDR1 is MDHEN and CDR2 is SYDVKM. The CDR3 extends over 18 amino acids. Repertoires were generated with immunoSEQ multiplex PCR, while TCRdb's copy carries only in-frame clones and drops some. The sample shows 20,000 to 30,000 clones, about four fifths of them seen only once. The sequencing sample was made of memory (CD45RA-) CD4+ T cells from blood. The J gene is TRBJ2-6, the V gene TRBV28, with D perhaps being TRBD1 or TRBD2 (6 bases each). This receptor was taken from a human donor in good health. As DNA, the CDR3 is TGTGCCAGCAGTTCCGGGGGCAGTACTTTATCTGAGGCCAACGTCCTGACTTTC. Protein sequence: CASSSGGSTLSEANVLTF.